A selection of T cell receptor beta chains follows, all from one sample in a study of T cells expressing NK-cell markers. TCRdb re-called the 5' RACE reads and catalogs CDR3 proteins one per entry, DNA excluded. The sample has around 7,400 distinct CDR3 sequences. Sequencing input: blood T cells: a sorted CD56 or NKG2C T cell subset, CD4+ or CD8+ T cells, or bulk PBMC T cells (not recorded which). Every receptor here comes from a man aged 18 to 69 in good health. The CDR3 runs from the conserved cysteine through the conserved F or W. Clone sizes are given selectively: once, few, many, or a class where the clone is expanded.

>TRBV20-1|NA|TRBJ2-1
CSARRGDNEQFF
>TRBV6-5|NA|TRBJ2-5
CASSYSGTSGGETQYF
>TRBV28|large|TRBJ2-7
CASSSRSWTGFDEQYF
>TRBV6-2/TRBV6-3|NA|TRBJ1-5
CASSYGDTAQPQHF
>TRBV6-5|NA|TRBJ1-6
CASSYEPMNSPLHF
>TRBV27|NA|TRBJ1-3
CASSFRLGNTIYF
>TRBV28|NA|TRBJ2-5
CASSPPTQTQYF
>TRBV20-1|NA|TRBJ2-1
CSARAPSGGDYEQFF
>TRBV7-3|NA|TRBJ2-1
CASSPTSVRYNEQFF
>TRBV5-5|NA|TRBJ2-3
CASSLWDRDADTQYF
>TRBV9|NA|TRBJ1-6
CASSPRQAANSPLHF
>TRBV19|NA|TRBJ1-1
CASSTDRTGASEAFF
>TRBV3-1|NA|TRBJ2-6
CASSQELSSSGANVLTF
>TRBV13|medium-sized|TRBJ2-3
CASSPPGTSATDTQYF
>TRBV6-4|NA|TRBJ2-2
CASSGGDSAGELFF
>TRBV6-4|NA|TRBJ1-2
CASSDSSEGGYGYTF
>TRBV5-1|NA|TRBJ2-2
CASSLVSGANTGELFF
>TRBV7-2|large|TRBJ2-5
CASRAWRSGVYQETQYF
>TRBV6-1|NA|TRBJ2-4
CASSGLAGGQDIQYF
>TRBV6-4|NA|TRBJ2-3
CASSGGEATDTQYF
>TRBV6-1|NA|TRBJ2-7
CASSPSGGGYEQYF
>TRBV19|NA|TRBJ2-2
CASSIAGANTGELFF
>TRBV5-3|NA|TRBJ1-5
CARSSRQGTQPQHF